The 23 T cell receptor beta chains below all came from one sample that was sequenced in a study of T cell responses to AZD1222 COVID-19 vaccine. The protocol was immunoSEQ multiplex PCR, while the TCRdb copy is restricted to in-frame clones and leaves out a portion. The sample lists 100,000 to 150,000 clones, about 90% seen once, with 1.1% in the top ten. The sample was peripheral blood, taken on day 0 of AZD1222 vaccination. Every receptor here comes from an adult in good health.

The chain employs TRBV7-9 and TRBJ2-7, with D possibly TRBD1 on 6 matching bases. The CDR3 is made up of 15 amino acids. Germline values: CDR1 SEHNR, CDR2 FQNEAQ (reference sequence). The V end was cut by 10 bases, the J end by 2 bases, with 21 bases between. The CDR3 spells CATSQHRDKAYEQYF. The CDR3, as DNA: TGTGCCACCTCCCAACACCGGGACAAGGCCTACGAGCAGTACTTC.

This clone was observed once. The chain has TRBV9 and TRBJ2-1, with D maybe TRBD2 (6 bases). Germline V gives CDR1 SGDLS, CDR2 YYNGEE. V lost 0 bases and J 7 bases, leaving 14 bases between the germline ends. The CDR3 is made up of 15 amino acids. The CDR3 loop is CASSVGDSTGNEQFF. In nucleotides, the CDR3 is TGTGCCAGCAGCGTAGGGGACTCCACGGGGAATGAGCAGTTCTTC.

In nucleotides, the CDR3 is TGTGCCAGCTCACGACCCACCAGGGGACACAATGAGCAGTTCTTC. Its translation is CASSRPTRGHNEQFF. The chain is built from TRBV18 and TRBJ2-1; a possible D gene is TRBD1 (6 bases). CDR3 length equals 15 residues. The germline CDR1 and CDR2 sequences are KGHSH and LQKENI. Deletions cut 4 bases from V and 5 bases from J, with 15 bases between.

This clone came up a few times. The V call is TRBV24-1, the J call TRBJ1-4; weak D call: TRBD1 (6 bases). V was cut by 9 bases and J by 4 bases, with 14 bases left in between. The germline CDR1 and CDR2 sequences are KGHDR and SFDVKD. The CDR3 has 14 residues. This CDR3 is CATRPTGGNEKLFF. CDR3 in DNA: TGTGCCACCCGCCCGACAGGCGGTAATGAAAAACTGTTTTTT.

J is TRBJ1-1 and V is TRBV28; D uncertain. Per the germline V gene, CDR1 is MDHEN and CDR2 is SYDVKM. This CDR3 is built from 11 residues. V lost 5 bases to trimming and J lost 1 base, with 2 bases between them. This CDR3 reads CASSENTEAFF. CDR3 sequence (DNA): TGTGCCAGCAGTGAGAACACTGAAGCTTTCTTT.

The chain joins TRBV6-5 to TRBJ2-7; D gene unclear. The CDR3 sequence is 15 residues long. Germline V gene lookup returns CDR1 MNHEY and CDR2 SVGAGI. Trimming shortened V by 0 bases and J by 6 bases, and 15 bases separated the two germline ends. The CDR3 reads CASSYSTLDPLEQYF. The DNA of the CDR3 is TGTGCCAGCAGTTACTCGACACTGGACCCTCTCGAGCAGTACTTC.

The chain links TRBV30 to TRBJ2-7; D possibly corresponds to TRBD1 (5 bases). V lost 1 base and J 2 bases, leaving 12 bases between the germline ends. CDR1 and CDR2 (germline): GTSNPN, SVGIG (reference sequence). The CDR3 totals 14 residues. The CDR3 DNA reads TGTGCCTGGAGTGACAGGCGTCGTACCTACGAGCAGTACTTC. This gives the protein CAWSDRRRTYEQYF.

This clone was observed a handful of times. The chain combines TRBV7-9 with TRBJ2-7; D is tentatively TRBD1 or TRBD2 (5 bases each). The germline V and J ends were trimmed by 1 base and 3 bases, with 13 bases remaining between them. The CDR3 extends over 15 amino acids. Germline CDR1 and CDR2: SEHNR and FQNEAQ (reference sequence). Here the CDR3 reads CASSLVAGAIYEQYF. The CDR3 DNA reads as TGTGCCAGCAGCTTAGTAGCCGGGGCCATCTACGAGCAGTACTTC.

V and J are TRBV5-1 and TRBJ1-3, with no clear D. Trimming left V 7 bases short and J 0 bases short, with 14 bases between. Germline V gives CDR1 SGHRS, CDR2 YFSETQ. The CDR3 is made up of 15 amino acids. CDR3 sequence: CASASGPSSGNTIYF. CDR3 DNA: TGCGCCAGCGCCTCCGGGCCCAGCTCTGGAAACACCATATATTTT.

CDR3 sequence reads: CASSLGPGSSYNEQFF. Here the CDR3 DNA reads TGCGCCAGCAGCTTGGGCCCGGGATCCTCCTACAATGAGCAGTTCTTC. The chain carries TRBV5-1 and TRBJ2-1; maybe TRBD2 (5 bases). Trimming left V 0 bases short and J 0 bases short, with 10 bases between. The CDR3 runs to 16 residues. Germline lookup yields CDR1 SGHRS and CDR2 YFSETQ.

This sequence joins TRBV7-9 and TRBJ1-2; D possibly corresponds to TRBD1 (5 bases). The CDR3 sequence is 12 residues long. V was pared by 4 bases and J by 5 bases, with 8 bases between. Germline V gene lookup returns CDR1 SEHNR and CDR2 FQNEAQ (reference sequence). The CDR3, as DNA: TGTGCCAGCAGCTCGACAGTTTATGGCTACACCTTC. It codes for CASSSTVYGYTF.

V and J are TRBV9 and TRBJ2-3; TRBD1 agrees at 7 bases. This CDR3 contains 15 residues. After removal of 4 bases from V and 2 bases from J, the junction contained 7 bases not matched to a gene. From germline, CDR1 is SGDLS and CDR2 YYNGEE. CDR3 nucleotide sequence: TGTGCCAGCAGCCCAGAACAGGGGTACACAGATACGCAGTATTTT. Amino acid sequence: CASSPEQGYTDTQYF.

The count of this clone is one. This chain joins TRBV11-3 and TRBJ1-6, with D unclear. The V end was cut by 4 bases, the J end by 5 bases, with 3 bases between. The CDR3 covers 12 residues. Germline V gives CDR1 SGHNT, CDR2 YENEEA. CDR3 residues: CASSSNNSPLHF. The CDR3 coding sequence is TGTGCCAGCAGCTCGAATAATTCACCCCTCCACTTT.

The J gene is TRBJ1-1, the V gene TRBV28; no reliable D call. In germline, CDR1 is MDHEN, CDR2 SYDVKM. V was clipped by 10 bases and J by 5 bases, with 17 bases between them. The CDR3 totals 13 residues. The CDR3 protein is CAILGAGMTEAFF. CDR3 sequence (DNA): TGTGCCATTCTGGGAGCTGGGATGACTGAAGCTTTCTTT.

V is TRBV7-9 and J is TRBJ2-5; no clear D. Trimming stripped 5 bases from V and 3 bases from J, with 4 bases between. Germline V gives CDR1 SEHNR, CDR2 FQNEAQ (reference sequence). This CDR3 spans 11 amino acids. CDR3 sequence (DNA): TGTGCCAGCAGCCGCAAAGAGACCCAGTACTTC. Translated: CASSRKETQYF.

The gene calls are TRBV7-8 and TRBJ1-1, with D possibly TRBD1 on 5 matching bases. The CDR3 runs to 17 residues. The V end lost 5 bases, the J end lost 1 base, and 20 bases lay between the germline ends. Germline CDR1 is SGHVS and CDR2 is FQNEAQ. The CDR3 is CASSLWDVGGPNTEAFF. The CDR3 DNA reads TGTGCCAGCAGCCTTTGGGACGTTGGAGGGCCGAACACTGAAGCTTTCTTT.

V gene TRBV24-1 combines with J gene TRBJ2-5; the D call may be TRBD1 or TRBD2 (5 bases each). The CDR3 runs to 13 residues. V was shortened by 5 bases and J by 2 bases, with 8 bases between the two germline ends. The germline CDR1 and CDR2 sequences are KGHDR and SFDVKD. CDR3 in amino acids: CATSGGGQETQYF. DNA of the CDR3: TGTGCCACCAGTGGTGGGGGACAAGAGACCCAGTACTTC.

Remarks on this clone: This specimen includes other DNA sequences encoding the same CDR3. The chain carries TRBV18 and TRBJ1-4; D perhaps matches TRBD1 (5 bases). The CDR3 length is 15 residues. CDR1 is KGHSH, CDR2 LQKENI, per germline. Between the trimmed V and J ends, which lost 3 bases and 3 bases, there was a span of 11 bases. CDR3 bases: TGTGCCAGCTCACCTCAGGGTCCCGCTAATGAAAAACTGTTTTTT. It is translated as CASSPQGPANEKLFF.

This chain joins TRBV5-1 and TRBJ1-1, with TRBD1 matching 10 bases. This CDR3 is 15 amino acids long. Germline V gene lookup returns CDR1 SGHRS and CDR2 YFSETQ. V dropped 4 bases and J dropped 6; count of bases not matched to a gene: 9. The CDR3 here is CASSLRQGAGAEAFF. The CDR3 DNA follows: TGCGCCAGCAGCCTGAGACAGGGGGCAGGCGCTGAAGCTTTCTTT.

The genes are TRBV7-9 and TRBJ2-3; 8 nucleotides match TRBD1. The germline V gene has CDR1 SEHNR and CDR2 FQNEAQ (reference sequence). The CDR3 runs 16 residues. J lost 1 base, V lost 5 bases, and 8 bases had no gene match. CDR3 sequence (DNA): TGTGCCAGCAGCCCGGGACAGGAAGTTGGCACAGATACGCAGTATTTT. Translated: CASSPGQEVGTDTQYF.

The CDR3 coding sequence is TGCAGTGCTAGTTTCGAGGGGACAGGGCAGCAGTACTTC. Amino acids: CSASFEGTGQQYF. V is TRBV20-1 and J is TRBJ2-7; 9 nucleotides line up with TRBD1. The CDR3 sequence is 13 residues long. Germline V gene data show CDR1 as DFQATT and CDR2 as SNEGSKA (reference sequence). Losses at the gene ends were 3 bases for V and 8 bases for J; bases not matched to a gene: 8.

Written as DNA, the CDR3 is TGTGCCTGGAGTGTAAGTTGGGGACTAGCGGGAGAGAGGCGCAATGAGCAGTTCTTC. Its translation is CAWSVSWGLAGERRNEQFF. The chain has TRBV30 and TRBJ2-1, with 14 bases lining up with TRBD2. CDR3 length: 19 residues. Trimming took 0 bases from V and 6 from J; bases not matched to a gene: 13. CDR1 is GTSNPN and CDR2 is SVGIG in the germline V gene (reference sequence).

The V gene is TRBV6-5, the J gene TRBJ2-1; TRBD1 matches at 8 bases. V trimming: 5 bases; J trimming: 6 bases; junction bases outside the gene matches: 6. In germline, CDR1 is MNHEY, CDR2 SVGAGI. This CDR3 has 14 amino acids. The CDR3 DNA sequence: TGTGCCAGCAGTCAATTGACAGGGGCCAATGAGCAGTTCTTC. Protein product: CASSQLTGANEQFF.